This T cell receptor (beta chain) came from a study of blood T cell repertoires in COVID-19. About the research overall: Some COVID-19 samples were acute and others convalescent; all came from the United States, Italy and Spain. The analysed material was cDNA or gDNA that came from T cells, B-cell-depleted T cells, or PBMCs.

In the authors' methods: Quantification of nucleated cells was approximated via reference gene primer amplification. Repertoires were generated with immunoSEQ multiplex PCR, while TCRdb's copy carries only in-frame clones and drops some. D and trimming come from the DNA, and the V and J calls and clone size come from that table. The sample has approximately 340,000 clones, 87% seen once; the top ten hold 9.9%. The CDR3 is 14 residues long. V lost 0 bases and J 8 bases, leaving 12 bases between the germline ends. The germline CDR1 and CDR2 sequences are SGHTS and YDEGEE. This clonotype originated in a man aged 30-40 years with COVID-19, enrolled during active disease. Sequenced input: peripheral blood. The chain couples TRBV5-8 to TRBJ1-5; the D gene is possibly TRBD1 (6 bases). The CDR3: CASSLDGGREPQHF. The CDR3 nucleotides read TGTGCCAGCAGCTTGGATGGGGGCAGGGAGCCCCAGCATTTT. Together with reference TRBV5-8 and TRBJ1-5, the CDR3 gives the full variable domain: EAGVTQSPTHLIKTRGQQATLRCSPISGHTSVYWYQQALGLGLQFLLWYDEGEERNRGNFPPRFSGRQFPNYSSELNVNALELEDSALYLCASSLDGGREPQHFGDGTRLSIL.